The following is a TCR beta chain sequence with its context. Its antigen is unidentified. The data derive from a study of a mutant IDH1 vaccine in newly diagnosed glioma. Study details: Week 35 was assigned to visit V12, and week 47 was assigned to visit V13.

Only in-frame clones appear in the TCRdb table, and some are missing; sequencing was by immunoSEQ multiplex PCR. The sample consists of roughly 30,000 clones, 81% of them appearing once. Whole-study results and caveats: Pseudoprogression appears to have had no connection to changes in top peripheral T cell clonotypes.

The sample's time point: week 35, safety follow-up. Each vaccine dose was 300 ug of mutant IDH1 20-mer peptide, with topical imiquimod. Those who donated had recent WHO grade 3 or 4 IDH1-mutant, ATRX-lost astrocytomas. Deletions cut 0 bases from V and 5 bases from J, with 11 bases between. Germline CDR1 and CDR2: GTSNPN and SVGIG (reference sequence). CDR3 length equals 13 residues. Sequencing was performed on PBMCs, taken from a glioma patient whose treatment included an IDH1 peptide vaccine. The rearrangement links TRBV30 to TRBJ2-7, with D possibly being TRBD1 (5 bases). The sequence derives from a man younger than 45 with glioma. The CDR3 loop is CAWSVVQVNEQYF. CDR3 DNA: TGTGCCTGGAGTGTAGTACAGGTCAACGAGCAGTACTTC.